A selection of T cell receptor beta chains follows, all from one sample in a study of OX40 agonist ivuxolimab in advanced cancers. Libraries were prepared by immunoSEQ multiplex PCR; TCRdb keeps only in-frame clonotypes and omits some of them. The sample shows about 64,000 clones, approximately 82% of them seen only once. The sequencing used CD4+ or CD8+ T cells sorted from blood, collected in a trial of the OX40 agonist ivuxolimab. These receptors originate from an adult with an advanced solid tumor such as melanoma, head and neck, liver or kidney cancer. The CDR3 runs from the conserved cysteine through the conserved F or W. The D gene is left open where the match is weak. Clone size appears in some rows only: once, few, many, or a class for an expanded clone.

>NA|TRBJ1-1|TRBD1|TRBV7-9
TGTGCCAGCAGTTCCGCCCGGACAGGGGGCTTCACTGAAGCTTTCTTT
CASSSARTGGFTEAFF
>once|TRBJ1-4|NA|TRBV6-1
TGTGCCAGCAGTGAACACAGGGTAACTAATGAAAAACTGTTTTTT
CASSEHRVTNEKLFF
>NA|TRBJ2-6|TRBD1|TRBV27
TGTGCCAGCAGGCCCTTATGGGACAGGGGATCTGGGGCCAACGTCCTGACTTTC
CASRPLWDRGSGANVLTF
>NA|TRBJ2-1|NA|TRBV15
TGTGCCACCAGCACTGACCTTCTGCCGCAGTTCTTC
CATSTDLLPQFF
>NA|TRBJ1-1|NA|TRBV9
TGTGCCAGCAGCGTAGCATCGGGGGGGTATGAAGCTTTCTTT
CASSVASGGYEAFF
>NA|TRBJ2-5|NA|TRBV7-3
TGTGCCAGCAATGCGCCCGGGGCCACCCCATCGACCCAGTACTTC
CASNAPGATPSTQYF
>NA|TRBJ1-6|NA|TRBV6-1
TGTGCCAGCATAGGGGGGGCTGGTTCACCCCTCCACTTT
CASIGGAGSPLHF
>NA|TRBJ1-1|NA|TRBV29-1
TGCAGCGTTGCCACGGGGGCGGTAACTGAAGCTTTCTTT
CSVATGAVTEAFF
>NA|TRBJ2-7|TRBD2|TRBV6-5
TGTGCCAGCAGACTTAGCGGGGGGCCCTCCTACGAGCAGTACTTC
CASRLSGGPSYEQYF
>NA|TRBJ1-2|NA|TRBV6-5
TGTGCCAGCACCGGGTATTATGGCTACACCTTC
CASTGYYGYTF
>NA|TRBJ1-1|TRBD1|TRBV9
TGTGCCAGCAGCGCGACAGGGGCGAACACTGAAGCTTTCTTT
CASSATGANTEAFF